Below, one T cell receptor beta chain is given with its context. What it binds is unknown. TCRdb's copy holds only in-frame clones and misses some; the assay was immunoSEQ multiplex PCR. The top ten hold more than 1% of the sample, which has about 220,000 clones, around 90% seen once. This record belongs to a study of cytomegalovirus exposure and HLA in healthy donors. V lost 1 base to trimming and J lost 2 bases, with 6 bases between them. The CDR3 has 13 amino acids. The germline V gene encodes CDR1 GTSNPN and CDR2 SVGIG (reference sequence). Broader study findings: Within the approximately 120 validation repertoires, first-cohort TCR clusters tended to co-occur, according to a later analysis. Investigators reported about 160 TCR beta chains as tied to cytomegalovirus. Many donors carried some public TCRs, although rarity characterized most TCR sequences.

The sequencing sample was made of PBMCs. V usage is TRBV30 and J usage is TRBJ1-3; D unresolved. This TCR derives from a woman between 18 and 29 years old in good health and CMV-seronegative. This CDR3 is CAWSGGAGNTIYF. The CDR3 DNA reads TGTGCCTGGAGTGGAGGAGCTGGAAACACCATATATTTT.